This section outlines one T cell receptor beta chain sequence together with its context. Amplification yielded TCR beta CDR3 regions, with RNA transcripts as the source. First-round RT-PCR of the TCR CDR3 relied on the HTBI primer set. TCRdb recomputed calls from the multiplex PCR reads with MiXCR, one row per CDR3 protein. The sample includes around 600,000 distinct CDR3 sequences, 15% to 18% of them seen just once. The sample originates from a study of T cells in Graves' hyperthyroidism and ophthalmopathy. Diagnosis of hyperthyroidism was new in patients aged 18 to 65, and its duration was under 2 months. Diagnostic decisions used clinical symptoms, serum thyroxine and TRAb, thyroid ultrasound and orbital computed tomography. The length of the CDR3 is 13 residues. Trimming removed 3 bases from V and 5 bases from J, with 13 bases in between. Per the germline V gene, CDR1 is SQVTM and CDR2 is ANQGSEA.

The specimen sequenced was blood. This receptor was obtained from a woman in her 30s with Graves' hyperthyroidism. The V and J genes are TRBV29-1 and TRBJ2-5; the D call may be TRBD1 or TRBD2 (5 bases each). Written as DNA, the CDR3 is TGCAGCGTTGAGGGACGGTCCGTGGAGACCCAGTACTTC. Translating gives CSVEGRSVETQYF.